This T cell receptor (beta chain) stems from a study of T cells after posttransplantation cyclophosphamide. Profiling relied on immunoSEQ multiplex PCR, and the TCRdb table lists in-frame clones only, not all of them. The sample gives 40,000 to 55,000 clones, none seen only once, and the top ten clones hold around 2.2%. In its sample, this clone was seen many times. No antigen is known for it. Study-level findings and limits: Later post-transplant blood repertoires were often dominated by donor CD8+ memory clones.

V shed 4 bases, J shed 3 bases, and the junction held 2 bases outside the gene matches. The CDR3 consists of 13 residues. Germline lookup yields CDR1 SGHKS and CDR2 YYEKEE (reference sequence). Sequencing used PBMCs. The chain is built from TRBV5-5 and TRBJ1-1; 8 bases are shared with TRBD1. This clonotype was sampled from a man aged 40-50 years in good health, CMV-negative, and a related stem cell transplant donor. The chain's CDR3 is CASSGTGYTEAFF. CDR3 DNA sequence: TGTGCCAGCAGCGGGACAGGATACACTGAAGCTTTCTTT. The full variable domain, completed using reference TRBV5-5 and TRBJ1-1, is DAGVTQSPTHLIKTRGQQVTLRCSPISGHKSVSWYQQVLGQGPQFIFQYYEKEERGRGNFPDRFSARQFPNYSSELNVNALLLGDSALYLCASSGTGYTEAFFGQGTRLTVV.